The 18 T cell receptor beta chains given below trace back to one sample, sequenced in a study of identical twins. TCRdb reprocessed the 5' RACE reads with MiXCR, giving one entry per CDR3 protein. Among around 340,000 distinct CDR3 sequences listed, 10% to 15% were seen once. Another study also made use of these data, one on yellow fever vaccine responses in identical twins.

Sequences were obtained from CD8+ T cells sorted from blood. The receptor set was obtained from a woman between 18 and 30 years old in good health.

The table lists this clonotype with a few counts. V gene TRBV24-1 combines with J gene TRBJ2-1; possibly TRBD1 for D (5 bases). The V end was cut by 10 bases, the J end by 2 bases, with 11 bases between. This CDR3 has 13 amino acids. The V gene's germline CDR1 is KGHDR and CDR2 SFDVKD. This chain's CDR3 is CATGQGAYNEQFF. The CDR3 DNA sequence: TGTGCCACGGGTCAGGGCGCCTACAATGAGCAGTTCTTC.

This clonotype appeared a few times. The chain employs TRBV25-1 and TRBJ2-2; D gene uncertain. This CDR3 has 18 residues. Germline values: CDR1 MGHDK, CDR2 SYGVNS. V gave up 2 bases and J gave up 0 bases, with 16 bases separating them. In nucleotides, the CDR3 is TGTGCCAGCAGTGAAGACCTAGGTCGGGCAACGAACACCGGGGAGCTGTTTTTT. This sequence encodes CASSEDLGRATNTGELFF. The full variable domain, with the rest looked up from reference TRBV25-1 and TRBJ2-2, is EADIYQTPRYLVIGTGKKITLECSQTMGHDKMYWYQQDPGMELHLIHYSYGVNSTEKGDLSSESTVSRIRTEHFPLTLESARPSHTSQYLCASSEDLGRATNTGELFFGEGSRLTVL.

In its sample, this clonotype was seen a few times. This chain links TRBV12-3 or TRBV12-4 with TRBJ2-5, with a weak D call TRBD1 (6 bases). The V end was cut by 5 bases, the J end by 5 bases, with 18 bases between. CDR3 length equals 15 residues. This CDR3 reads CASSDRGGGFETQYF. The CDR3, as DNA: TGTGCCAGCAGTGATAGAGGGGGTGGGTTCGAGACCCAGTACTTC.

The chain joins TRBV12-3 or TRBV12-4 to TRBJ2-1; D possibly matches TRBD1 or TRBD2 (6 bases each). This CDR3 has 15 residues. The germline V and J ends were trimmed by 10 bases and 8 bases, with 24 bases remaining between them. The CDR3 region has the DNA TGTGCCACCGGCACCTCGGGGGCCCTCGAGGATGAGCAGTTCTTC. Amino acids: CATGTSGALEDEQFF.

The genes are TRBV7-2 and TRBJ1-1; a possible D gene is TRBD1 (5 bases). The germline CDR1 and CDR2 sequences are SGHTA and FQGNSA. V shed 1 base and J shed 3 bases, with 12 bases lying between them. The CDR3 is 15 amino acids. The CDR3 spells CASSLVSGGYTEAFF. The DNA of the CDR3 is TGTGCCAGCAGCTTAGTATCGGGGGGTTACACTGAAGCTTTCTTT.

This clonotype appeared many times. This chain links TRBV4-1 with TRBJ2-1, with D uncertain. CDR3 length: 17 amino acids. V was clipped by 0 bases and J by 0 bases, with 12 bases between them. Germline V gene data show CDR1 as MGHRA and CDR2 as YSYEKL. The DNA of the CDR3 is TGCGCCAGCAGCCAAGATGTTTCCGGAACCTCCTACAATGAGCAGTTCTTC. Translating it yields CASSQDVSGTSYNEQFF.

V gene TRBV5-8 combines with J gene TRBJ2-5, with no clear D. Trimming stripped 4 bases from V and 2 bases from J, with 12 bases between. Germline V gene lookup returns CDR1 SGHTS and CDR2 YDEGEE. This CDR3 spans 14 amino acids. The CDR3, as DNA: TGTGCCAGCAGCCCCCGACATTTTCAAGAGACCCAGTACTTC. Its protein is CASSPRHFQETQYF.

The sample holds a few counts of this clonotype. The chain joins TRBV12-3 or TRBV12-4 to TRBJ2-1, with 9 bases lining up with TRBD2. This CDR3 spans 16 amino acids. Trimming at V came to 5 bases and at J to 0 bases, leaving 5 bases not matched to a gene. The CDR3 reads CASSRPGLASYNEQFF. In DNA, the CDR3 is TGTGCCAGCAGTCGACCGGGACTAGCCTCCTACAATGAGCAGTTCTTC.

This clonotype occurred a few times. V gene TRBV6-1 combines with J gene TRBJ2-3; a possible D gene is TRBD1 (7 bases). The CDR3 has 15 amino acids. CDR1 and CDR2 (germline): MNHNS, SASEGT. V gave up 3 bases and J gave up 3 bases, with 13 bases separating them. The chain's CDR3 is CASSDTGEATDTQYF. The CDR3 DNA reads TGTGCCAGCAGTGATACAGGGGAGGCGACAGATACGCAGTATTTT.

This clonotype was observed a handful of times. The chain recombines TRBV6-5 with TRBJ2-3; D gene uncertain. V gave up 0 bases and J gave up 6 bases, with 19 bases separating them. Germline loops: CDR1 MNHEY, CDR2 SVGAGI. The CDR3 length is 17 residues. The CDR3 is CASSYSPRQVPDDTQYF. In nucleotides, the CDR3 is TGTGCCAGCAGTTACTCCCCGCGACAAGTACCAGACGATACGCAGTATTTT.

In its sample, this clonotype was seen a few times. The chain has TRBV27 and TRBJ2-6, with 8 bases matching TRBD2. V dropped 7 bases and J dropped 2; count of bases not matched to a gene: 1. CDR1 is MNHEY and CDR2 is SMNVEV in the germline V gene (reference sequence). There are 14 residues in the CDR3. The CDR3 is CASTGGAGANVLTF. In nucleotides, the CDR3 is TGTGCCAGCACCGGGGGGGCTGGGGCCAACGTCCTGACTTTC.

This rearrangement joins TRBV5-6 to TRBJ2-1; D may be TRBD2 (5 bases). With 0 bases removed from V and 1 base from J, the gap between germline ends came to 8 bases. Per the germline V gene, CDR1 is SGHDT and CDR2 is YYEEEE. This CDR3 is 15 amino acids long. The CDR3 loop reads CASSLGAASYNEQFF. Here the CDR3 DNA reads TGTGCCAGCAGCTTGGGAGCGGCTTCCTACAATGAGCAGTTCTTC.

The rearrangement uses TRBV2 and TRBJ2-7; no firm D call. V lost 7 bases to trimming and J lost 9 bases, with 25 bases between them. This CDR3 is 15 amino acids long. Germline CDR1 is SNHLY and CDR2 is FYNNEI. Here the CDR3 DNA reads TGTGCCAGCACCTCTAGTGGCCCCAGATTGCGGTGGCAGTACTTC. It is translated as CASTSSGPRLRWQYF.

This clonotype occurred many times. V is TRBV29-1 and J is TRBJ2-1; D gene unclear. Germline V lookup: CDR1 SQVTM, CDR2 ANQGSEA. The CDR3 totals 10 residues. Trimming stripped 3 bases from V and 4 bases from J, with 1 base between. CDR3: CSVEYNEQFF. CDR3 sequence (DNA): TGCAGCGTTGAGTACAATGAGCAGTTCTTC.

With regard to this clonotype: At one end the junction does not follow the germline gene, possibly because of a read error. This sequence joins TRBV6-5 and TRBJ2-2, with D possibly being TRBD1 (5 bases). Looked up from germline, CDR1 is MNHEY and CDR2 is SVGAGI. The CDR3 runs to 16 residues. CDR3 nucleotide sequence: TGTGCCAGCAGTTTCGTTGACAGAGTGAACGCCGGGGAGCTGTTTTTT. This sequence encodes CASSFVDRVNAGELFF.

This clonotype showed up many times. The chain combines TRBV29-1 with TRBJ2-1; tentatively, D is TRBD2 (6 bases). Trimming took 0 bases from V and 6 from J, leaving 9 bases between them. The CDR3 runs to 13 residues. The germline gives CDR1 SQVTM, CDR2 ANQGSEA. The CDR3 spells CSVEDGGSNEQFF. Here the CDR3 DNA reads TGCAGCGTTGAAGATGGGGGGTCCAATGAGCAGTTCTTC.

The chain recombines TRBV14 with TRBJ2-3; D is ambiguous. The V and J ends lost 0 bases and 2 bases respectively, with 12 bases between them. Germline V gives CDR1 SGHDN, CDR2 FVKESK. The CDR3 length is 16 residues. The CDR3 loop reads CASSQEDLVYTDTQYF. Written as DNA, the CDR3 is TGTGCCAGCAGCCAAGAGGACCTGGTATACACAGATACGCAGTATTTT.

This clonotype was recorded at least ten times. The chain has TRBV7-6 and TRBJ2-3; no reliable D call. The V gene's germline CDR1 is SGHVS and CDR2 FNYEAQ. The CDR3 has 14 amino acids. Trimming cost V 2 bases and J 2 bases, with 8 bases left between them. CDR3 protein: CASSLYGSTDTQYF. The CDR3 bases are TGTGCCAGCAGCTTATACGGGTCCACAGATACGCAGTATTTT.